These 18 T cell receptor beta chains were sequenced from one sample in a study of shared clonotypes between healthy human individuals. This table comes from immunoSEQ multiplex PCR, and its TCRdb copy is limited to in-frame clones, with some not included. The table includes hundreds of thousands of clones, about 91% detected once. Positive CCR7 selection of CD45RO-negative cells yielded the naive CD8 cells, and terminally differentiated effector memory CD45RA+ cells were excluded. The material sequenced was naive CD8+ T cells sorted from blood. The receptor set was obtained from a man aged 25-40 years in good health.

A word on this clone: The junction shows a germline mismatch at one end, possibly a read error. CDR3: CASRLSTGDDEKLFF. For the CDR3, the DNA is TGTGCCAGCCGTTTATCCACAGGGGATGACGAAAAACTGTTTTTT. The chain uses TRBV27 and TRBJ1-4; TRBD1 aligns across 7 bases. This CDR3 contains 15 residues. Germline V CDR1 and CDR2: MNHEY, SMNVEV (reference sequence).

The chain combines TRBV7-9 with TRBJ2-3; no firm D call. The CDR3 has 11 residues. Germline CDR1 reads SEHNR; CDR2 reads FQNEAQ (reference sequence). The CDR3 here is CVFHKQHTQYF. The CDR3 nucleotides are TGTGTCTTTCATAAACAACATACGCAGTATTTT.

Comment on this clone: Other DNA sequences from this sample encode an identical CDR3 as well. The chain combines TRBV6-1 with TRBJ2-7; D uncertain. The CDR3 has 12 amino acids. V was clipped by 3 bases and J by 4 bases, with 7 bases between them. Germline CDR1 and CDR2: MNHNS and SASEGT. The CDR3: CASSERGYEQYF. The DNA for the CDR3 is TGTGCCAGCAGTGAGCGCGGATACGAGCAGTACTTC.

This clone appeared a single time. The chain is built from TRBV7-2 and TRBJ2-1, with D possibly TRBD2 on 6 matching bases. V was clipped by 4 bases and J by 8 bases, with 21 bases between them. Germline loops: CDR1 SGHTA, CDR2 FQGNSA. This CDR3 region has 16 residues. The CDR3 DNA reads as TGTGCCAGCAGCTCGAATTGGGACTGGGTAGGGGATGAGCAGTTCTTC. The encoded protein is CASSSNWDWVGDEQFF.

This chain links TRBV6-1 with TRBJ2-7; D may be TRBD1 (6 bases). This CDR3 has 14 residues. Germline-derived CDR1 and CDR2 are MNHNS and SASEGT. V shed 1 base and J shed 2 bases, with 9 bases lying between them. The CDR3 sequence is CASSEVGGPYEQYF. The CDR3 nucleotides are TGTGCCAGCAGTGAAGTTGGGGGCCCCTACGAGCAGTACTTC.

The chain carries TRBV16 and TRBJ2-2, with no clear D. This CDR3 contains 11 residues. The V gene lost 2 bases and the J gene lost 6 bases, with 1 base spanning the gap. CDR1 is KGHSY and CDR2 is FQNENV in the germline V gene. Written as DNA, the CDR3 is TGTGCCAGCAGCCAAGCCGGGGAGCTGTTTTTT. Translating it yields CASSQAGELFF. The full variable domain, completed using reference TRBV16 and TRBJ2-2, is GEEVAQTPKHLVRGEGQKAKLYCAPIKGHSYVFWYQQVLKNEFKFLISFQNENVFDETGMPKERFSAKCLPNSPCSLEIQATKLEDSAVYFCASSQAGELFFGEGSRLTVL.

The table lists this clone with a count of one. The V and J genes are TRBV28 and TRBJ2-7; the D gene is possibly TRBD2 (5 bases). CDR3 length: 14 residues. The germline V gene has CDR1 MDHEN and CDR2 SYDVKM. The V gene lost 7 bases and the J gene lost 3 bases, with 16 bases spanning the gap. The CDR3 loop reads CASNPPGNDYEQYF. In nucleotides, the CDR3 is TGTGCCAGCAATCCCCCCGGGAATGACTACGAGCAGTACTTC.

As for this clone: The sample contains more than one DNA sequence encoding this CDR3. The V and J genes are TRBV27 and TRBJ2-1; D remains ambiguous. CDR1 MNHEY and CDR2 SMNVEV come from the germline V gene (reference sequence). This CDR3 comprises 10 residues. Trimming removed 3 bases at V and 10 bases at J, with 4 bases between. CDR3 coding DNA: TGTGCCAGCAGTTTGGGGGAGCAGTTCTTC. It is translated as CASSLGEQFF.

This chain connects TRBV19 to TRBJ2-1; 12 positions agree with TRBD2. V lost 7 bases, J lost 3 bases, and 4 bases stayed unmatched. The CDR3 contains 15 residues. Germline loops: CDR1 LNHDA, CDR2 SQIVND (reference sequence). The CDR3 bases are TGTGCCAGTACCCTACTAGCGGGGGGCTACAATGAGCAGTTCTTC. It translates to CASTLLAGGYNEQFF.

The chain has TRBV9 and TRBJ2-4; possibly TRBD1 or TRBD2 for D (5 bases each). Germline CDR1 SGDLS, CDR2 YYNGEE. CDR3 length: 18 amino acids. V lost 0 bases to trimming and J lost 0 bases, with 16 bases between them. As DNA, the CDR3 is TGTGCCAGCAGCGTAGGAGGGGAGCCTTTACTAGCCAAAAACATTCAGTACTTC. Its protein product is CASSVGGEPLLAKNIQYF.

J is TRBJ2-1 and V is TRBV2; TRBD1 might be the D (5 bases). The CDR3 sequence is 12 residues long. V gave up 7 bases and J gave up 8 bases, with 12 bases separating them. Germline V gene lookup returns CDR1 SNHLY and CDR2 FYNNEI. DNA of the CDR3: TGTGCCAGCATGGGCTTCAGGGATGAGCAGTTCTTC. It encodes CASMGFRDEQFF.

This chain joins TRBV7-9 and TRBJ2-1; D might be TRBD1 (7 bases). From germline, CDR1 is SEHNR and CDR2 FQNEAQ (reference sequence). V was cut by 2 bases and J by 7 bases, with 12 bases left in between. The CDR3 has 14 residues. CDR3 region: CASSLPAGGNEQFF. The CDR3 DNA follows: TGTGCCAGCAGCTTACCTGCAGGGGGGAATGAGCAGTTCTTC.

The rearrangement uses TRBV29-1 and TRBJ2-1; TRBD2 matches 9 bases. Trimming at V came to 6 bases and at J to 7 bases, leaving 10 bases not matched to a gene. The CDR3 is 14 amino acids. Germline V gives CDR1 SQVTM, CDR2 ANQGSEA. The CDR3 region is CSVVAGVGGNEQFF. Written as DNA, the CDR3 is TGCAGCGTGGTAGCGGGGGTAGGAGGTAATGAGCAGTTCTTC.

As to this clone: The junction shows a germline mismatch at one end, possibly a read error. CDR3 region: CASGTSGRAEIDF. The CDR3 DNA follows: TGTGCCAGCGGGACTAGCGGGAGGGCCGAGATTGATTTC. The chain joins TRBV19 to TRBJ2-4; 16 bases map to TRBD2. The CDR3 totals 13 residues. Germline CDR1 and CDR2: LNHDA and SQIVND (reference sequence).

The rearrangement uses TRBV6-5 and TRBJ1-5; a weak D match, TRBD1 (6 bases). Trimming took 6 bases from V and 2 from J, leaving 8 bases between them. The CDR3 consists of 13 residues. CDR1 is MNHEY, CDR2 SVGAGI, per germline. CDR3 nucleotide sequence: TGTGCCAGCAGCAACAGGGGCAATCAGCCCCAGCATTTT. This codes for CASSNRGNQPQHF.

On this clone itself: This same CDR3 is encoded by further DNA sequences in the sample. V gene TRBV19 combines with J gene TRBJ2-5; no definite D call. V lost 6 bases, J lost 5 bases, and 7 bases lay in between. From germline, CDR1 is LNHDA and CDR2 SQIVND (reference sequence). The CDR3 is made up of 11 amino acids. CDR3 sequence (DNA): TGTGCCAGTAGATTAGGGGAGACCCAGTACTTC. As protein: CASRLGETQYF.

V is TRBV5-5 and J is TRBJ2-3; 14 bases align to TRBD2. Per the germline V gene, CDR1 is SGHKS and CDR2 is YYEKEE (reference sequence). V lost 0 bases to trimming and J lost 5 bases; unmatched junction nucleotides: 8. This CDR3 has 18 residues. DNA for the CDR3: TGTGCCAGCAGCTTGGGACTAGCGGGAGGGTTGGAAGAAGATACGCAGTATTTT. Amino acid sequence: CASSLGLAGGLEEDTQYF.

The chain couples TRBV27 to TRBJ2-5; 9 bases align to TRBD1. Germline values: CDR1 MNHEY, CDR2 SMNVEV (reference sequence). Trimming removed 5 bases from V and 0 bases from J; junction bases left unmatched: 10. The CDR3 length is 17 residues. DNA for the CDR3: TGTGCCAGCAGTCGGACAGGGGAGAGGGGGTACCAAGAGACCCAGTACTTC. Translating gives CASSRTGERGYQETQYF.